This entry is about one TCR beta chain. Random hexamers primed reverse transcription of about 0.45 to 1 ug RNA. TCRdb reprocessed the immunoSEQ multiplex PCR reads via MiXCR and lists one record per CDR3 protein. This table has approximately 110,000 distinct CDR3 sequences, approximately 95% appearing once. This sample stems from a study of CD8 T cells in Susac syndrome. Looked up from germline, CDR1 is ENHRY and CDR2 is SYGVKD. Trimming removed 5 bases at V and 5 bases at J, with 13 bases between. CDR3 size: 13 residues. The receptor's source is a human donor with multiple sclerosis. The chain couples TRBV10-3 to TRBJ2-7; D tentatively fits TRBD1 or TRBD2 (5 bases each). Sequences were obtained from CD8+ T cells from PBMCs. This CDR3 reads CAISRGSGDEQYV. The CDR3 coding sequence is TGTGCCATCAGTCGGGGCAGTGGGGACGAGCAGTACGTC.